This T cell receptor (beta chain) was observed in a study of cytotoxic CD8 clonotypes in ibrutinib-treated CLL. Study-level background: The patients, about ten relapsed/refractory and around 15 treatment-naive, included about 17 who were IGHV unmutated. Patients gave response samples after a median about eleven months of treatment, range 6 to 36.

The sequencing depth, 1 in 200,000 to 1 in 1 million T cells, was the target. This table comes from immunoSEQ multiplex PCR, and its TCRdb copy is limited to in-frame clones, with some not included. The sample has around 250,000 clones; 70% are singletons. This CDR3 has 15 residues. With 5 bases clipped from V and 3 bases from J, the junction kept 5 bases outside the gene matches. From germline, CDR1 is MNHEY and CDR2 SVGAGI. This sample comprised PBMCs, obtained after 24 months of ibrutinib treatment. V and J are TRBV6-5 and TRBJ2-2; 8 bases line up with TRBD1. The receptor comes from a human donor with chronic lymphocytic leukemia. CDR3 nucleotide sequence: TGTGCCAGCAGTCCCCGGACAGGGTACACCGGGGAGCTGTTTTTT. It codes for CASSPRTGYTGELFF.